These 19 T cell receptor beta chains were all obtained from the same sample, sequenced in a study of early T cells in non-severe SARS-CoV-2 infection. TCRdb re-analysed the 5' RACE reads in MiXCR, keeping a single row per CDR3 protein. The data show 85,000 to 100,000 distinct CDR3 sequences, approximately 17% seen once. Here the sequenced sample was whole blood, taken at baseline. These receptors all come from an adult who was a healthcare worker with PCR-confirmed SARS-CoV-2 infection or an uninfected control (not recorded which).

A few counts support this clonotype. The genes are TRBV7-2 and TRBJ2-1; 9 nucleotides align to TRBD2. After removal of 5 bases from V and 0 bases from J, the junction contained 17 bases not matched to a gene. The CDR3 is 20 amino acids. CDR1 is SGHTA and CDR2 is FQGNSA in the germline V gene. The CDR3 DNA is TGTGCCAGCAGCCATCTCCTCAGCGGGAGGCCTATTAGCTCCTACAATGAGCAGTTCTTC. Protein: CASSHLLSGRPISSYNEQFF.

About this clonotype: At one of its ends the junction is not consistent with the germline gene, which may arise from a read error. V and J are TRBV20-1 and TRBJ1-6, with D maybe TRBD1 (5 bases). The CDR3 consists of 13 residues. Germline V gene sequence: CDR1 DFQATT, CDR2 SNEGSKA (reference sequence). CDR3 protein: CSARGTADSPLHF. CDR3 coding DNA: TGCAGTGCCAGAGGGACGGCAGATTCACCCCTCCACTTT.

The chain recombines TRBV6-5 with TRBJ1-1; 8 bases agree with TRBD1. The CDR3 consists of 14 residues. The germline CDR1 and CDR2 sequences are MNHEY and SVGAGI. The junction had 10 bases not matched to a gene; V was cut back by 6 bases and J by 7 bases. The CDR3 region is CASRRTGISIEAFF. CDR3 nucleotide sequence: TGTGCCAGCAGACGGACAGGGATTTCTATTGAAGCTTTCTTT.

V usage is TRBV20-1 and J usage is TRBJ2-7; TRBD1 matches at 7 bases. The CDR3 is made up of 16 amino acids. V shed 7 bases and J 2 bases; nucleotides not matched to a gene: 17. Germline V gene sequence: CDR1 DFQATT, CDR2 SNEGSKA (reference sequence). The CDR3 loop reads CSVTTPGAGGPYEQYF. The CDR3 nucleotides are TGCAGTGTCACCACCCCTGGGGCAGGGGGTCCCTACGAGCAGTACTTC.

The chain recombines TRBV5-4 with TRBJ2-1; 7 nucleotides line up with TRBD2. The CDR3 is 15 residues long. V lost 3 bases, J lost 0 bases, and 3 bases stayed unmatched. CDR1 and CDR2 (germline): SGHNT, YYREEE (reference sequence). CDR3 sequence (DNA): TGTGCCAGCAGCTCAGAGCGGGACTCCTACAATGAGCAGTTCTTC. As protein: CASSSERDSYNEQFF.

In this sample, this clonotype turned up a few times. V and J are TRBV2 and TRBJ1-4; D not resolved. CDR1 is SNHLY, CDR2 FYNNEI, per germline. V lost 2 bases and J lost 4, with 8 bases in between. CDR3 length: 14 amino acids. CDR3: CASSESDFNEKLFF. The CDR3 DNA is TGTGCCAGCAGTGAAAGTGACTTTAATGAAAAACTGTTTTTT. Looking up the rest from reference TRBV2 and TRBJ1-4 gives the full variable domain: EPEVTQTPSHQVTQMGQEVILRCVPISNHLYFYWYRQILGQKVEFLVSFYNNEISEKSEIFDDQFSVERPDGSNFTLKIRSTKLEDSAMYFCASSESDFNEKLFFGSGTQLSVL.

This clonotype was counted between two and nine times. The chain employs TRBV20-1 and TRBJ2-1; D gene unclear. Germline loops: CDR1 DFQATT, CDR2 SNEGSKA (reference sequence). Trimming removed 3 bases from V and 5 bases from J, with 8 bases in between. The CDR3 covers 12 residues. The CDR3 loop is CSASLTDNEQFF. CDR3 nucleotide sequence: TGCAGTGCTAGTCTGACTGACAATGAGCAGTTCTTC.

This rearrangement joins TRBV6-5 to TRBJ2-7; 8 nucleotides line up with TRBD1. CDR1 is MNHEY and CDR2 is SVGAGI in the germline V gene. The CDR3 totals 16 residues. The V segment lost 2 bases and the J segment 5 bases; nucleotides outside the gene matches: 11. CDR3 sequence reads: CASSYVSFGTGHEQYF. CDR3 bases: TGTGCCAGCAGTTACGTCAGTTTTGGGACAGGTCACGAGCAGTACTTC.

This clonotype appeared many times. The rearrangement links TRBV7-7 to TRBJ2-2; D gene ambiguous. Germline values: CDR1 SSHAT, CDR2 FNYEAQ (reference sequence). V dropped 6 bases and J dropped 6 bases, with 5 bases sitting between them. The CDR3 sequence is 11 residues long. The CDR3 DNA follows: TGTGCCAGCAGGGGGTCCGGGGAGCTGTTTTTT. This gives the protein CASRGSGELFF.

The V gene is TRBV5-6, the J gene TRBJ2-1; D not certain. Germline values: CDR1 SGHDT, CDR2 YYEEEE. Trimming cost V 0 bases and J 6 bases, with 7 bases left between them. The CDR3 is made up of 13 amino acids. The CDR3 reads CASSLAAANEQFF. CDR3 DNA: TGTGCCAGCAGCTTGGCGGCAGCCAATGAGCAGTTCTTC. Supplemented by reference TRBV5-6 and TRBJ2-1, the full variable domain reads DAGVTQSPTHLIKTRGQQVTLRCSPKSGHDTVSWYQQALGQGPQFIFQYYEEEERQRGNFPDRFSGHQFPNYSSELNVNALLLGDSALYLCASSLAAANEQFFGPGTRLTVL.

J is TRBJ2-2 and V is TRBV2; D remains ambiguous. The CDR3 runs to 14 residues. Trimming left V 2 bases short and J 4 bases short, with 8 bases between. Germline V gene sequence: CDR1 SNHLY, CDR2 FYNNEI. The chain's CDR3 is CASSEQTTTGELFF. The CDR3 DNA reads TGTGCCAGCAGTGAACAGACAACCACCGGGGAGCTGTTTTTT.

This clonotype was detected a few times. The chain carries TRBV5-4 and TRBJ2-7; TRBD2 aligns across 8 bases. The CDR3 has 17 residues. CDR1 and CDR2 from the germline V gene are SGHNT and YYREEE (reference sequence). Trimming at V came to 0 bases and at J to 2 bases, leaving 10 bases not matched to a gene. The CDR3 sequence: CASSLGVSGSRPYEQYF. The CDR3 DNA reads TGTGCCAGCAGCTTGGGAGTCAGCGGGAGTCGGCCCTACGAGCAGTACTTC.

The V and J genes are TRBV11-3 and TRBJ2-5, with TRBD2 matching over 7 bases. Germline values: CDR1 SGHNT, CDR2 YENEEA. V lost 5 bases, J lost 3 bases, and 6 bases stayed unmatched. The CDR3 has 14 amino acids. CDR3 nucleotides: TGTGCCAGCAGCGGTAGCGGGCGGAAAGAGACCCAGTACTTC. Its translation: CASSGSGRKETQYF.

This clonotype appeared a few times. The rearrangement links TRBV20-1 to TRBJ1-5, with D hard to call. The CDR3 is 15 residues long. Germline values: CDR1 DFQATT, CDR2 SNEGSKA (reference sequence). V was clipped by 4 bases and J by 1 base, with 14 bases between them. The CDR3 spells CSANHRGMSNQPQHF. DNA for the CDR3: TGCAGTGCTAATCACAGAGGAATGAGCAATCAGCCCCAGCATTTT.

This clonotype was detected only a few times. The rearrangement joins TRBV29-1 to TRBJ2-7; 8 positions agree with TRBD1. The CDR3 sequence is 14 residues long. The V gene's germline CDR1 is SQVTM and CDR2 ANQGSEA. V lost 5 bases, J lost 2 bases, and 8 bases stayed unmatched. CDR3 region: CSVLRGQVPYEQYF. The CDR3 DNA reads as TGCAGCGTTTTACGGGGACAGGTGCCCTACGAGCAGTACTTC.

This clonotype was detected only a few times. Here the CDR3 DNA reads TGTGCCAGCAGCTTCAGGGAGCCCCTGAGCTCCTACAATGAGCAGTTCTTC. Translated: CASSFREPLSSYNEQFF. The genes are TRBV11-2 and TRBJ2-1; D is possibly TRBD1 or TRBD2 (5 bases each). The CDR3 covers 17 residues. V shed 3 bases and J shed 0 bases, with 15 bases lying between them. The germline gives CDR1 SGHAT, CDR2 FQNNGV.

The V call is TRBV6-2 or TRBV6-3, the J call TRBJ2-7; possibly TRBD1 or TRBD2 for D (5 bases each). V was cut by 5 bases and J by 6 bases, with 8 bases left in between. The CDR3 spans 11 residues. Germline CDR1 is MNHEY and CDR2 is SVGEGT. CDR3 in amino acids: CASSRGGEQYF. CDR3 nucleotide sequence: TGTGCCAGCAGTCGGGGCGGCGAGCAGTACTTC.

The sample holds a few counts of this clonotype. The chain uses TRBV25-1 and TRBJ2-1; D gene unclear. From germline, CDR1 is MGHDK and CDR2 SYGVNS. V dropped 5 bases and J dropped 8 bases, with 13 bases sitting between them. This CDR3 region has 13 residues. CDR3 sequence reads: CASSRGPGDEQFF. The CDR3 DNA reads TGTGCCAGCAGTCGCGGCCCGGGCGATGAGCAGTTCTTC. The full variable domain, rest sourced from reference TRBV25-1 and TRBJ2-1, is EADIYQTPRYLVIGTGKKITLECSQTMGHDKMYWYQQDPGMELHLIHYSYGVNSTEKGDLSSESTVSRIRTEHFPLTLESARPSHTSQYLCASSRGPGDEQFFGPGTRLTVL.

J is TRBJ1-2 and V is TRBV12-3 or TRBV12-4; 7 bases agree with TRBD1. Trimming removed 6 bases from V and 7 bases from J; junction bases left unmatched: 5. CDR3 length equals 12 residues. The CDR3 loop reads CASRDKGAGYTF. The CDR3 DNA is TGTGCCAGCAGAGATAAGGGGGCTGGCTACACCTTC.